This TCR beta chain was identified in a study of T cells in Graves' hyperthyroidism and ophthalmopathy. Points from the study as a whole: From stable hyperthyroidism, ophthalmopathy was set apart by a 13 V-J model.

In its sample, this clonotype was seen many times. No antigen is known for it. Not enrolled were patients with uncontrolled infection, other autoimmune disease, pregnancy or lactation. Every diagnosis used clinical symptoms, serum thyroxine and TRAb, thyroid ultrasound and orbital computed tomography. The investigators amplified TCR beta CDR3 regions from RNA transcripts. The primer set for the first-round RT-PCR of the TCR CDR3 was HTBI. TCRdb used MiXCR to reprocess the multiplex PCR reads, holding one entry per CDR3 protein. Among 300,000 to 450,000 distinct CDR3 sequences listed, approximately 15% were seen once. This TCR was recovered from a young woman with Graves' hyperthyroidism that later progressed to Graves' ophthalmopathy. The sample comprised blood.

The CDR3 nucleotides read TGTGCCAGCTCACGAGGGGGGCTAACCTTCACAGATACGCAGTATTTT. As protein: CASSRGGLTFTDTQYF. V is TRBV7-8 and J is TRBJ2-3; D possibly uses TRBD1 or TRBD2 (6 bases each). Germline-derived CDR1 and CDR2 are SGHVS and FQNEAQ. CDR3 length: 16 residues. V lost 8 bases to trimming and J lost 2 bases, with 20 bases between them.